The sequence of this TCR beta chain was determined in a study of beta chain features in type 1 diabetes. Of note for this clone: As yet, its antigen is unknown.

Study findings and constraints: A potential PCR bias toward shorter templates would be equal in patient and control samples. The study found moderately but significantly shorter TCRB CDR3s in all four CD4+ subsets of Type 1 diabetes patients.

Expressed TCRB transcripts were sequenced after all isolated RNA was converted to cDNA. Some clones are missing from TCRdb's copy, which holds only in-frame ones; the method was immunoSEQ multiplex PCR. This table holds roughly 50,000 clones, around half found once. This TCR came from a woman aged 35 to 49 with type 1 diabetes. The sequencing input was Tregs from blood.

The CDR3 spells CASSLAASGIYNEQFF. The DNA for the CDR3 is TGCGCCAGCAGCTTGGCCGCTAGCGGGATATACAATGAGCAGTTCTTC. The chain joins TRBV5-1 to TRBJ2-1, with 9 bases that match TRBD2. Germline values: CDR1 SGHRS, CDR2 YFSETQ. The V segment lost 0 bases and the J segment 4 bases; nucleotides outside the gene matches: 5. The CDR3 has 16 residues.